This T cell receptor (beta chain) was recovered during a study of CD8 T cells in ankylosing spondylitis. Study-wide points: There were earlier reports of some motif variants in reactive arthritis synovial fluid and blood. Blood from ankylosing spondylitis patients appeared to carry a characteristic eight-variant TCR beta motif.

This clonotype has just a few counts. No antigen is known for it. V lost 5 bases to trimming and J lost 2 bases, with 16 bases between them. CDR1 is SGHTA and CDR2 is FQGNSA in the germline V gene. This CDR3 has 16 residues. Making use of molecular barcodes, quantitative 5'-RACE generated TCR beta libraries. From the 5' RACE reads, TCRdb called clonotypes with MiXCR, one entry per CDR3 protein. The sample holds 100,000 to 150,000 distinct CDR3 sequences, roughly 13% seen once. The source of this sequence is a female donor with ankylosing spondylitis or in good health (not recorded which). The chain couples TRBV7-2 to TRBJ2-1; D ambiguous. The sequenced material came from blood, either unsorted or a sorted T cell fraction (not recorded which). Written as DNA, the CDR3 is TGTGCCAGCAGCCCTCAAACGGTGGGGACCTACAATGAGCAGTTCTTC. Translation: CASSPQTVGTYNEQFF.